The following is a T cell receptor beta chain sequence with its context. These data come from a study of T cells expressing NK-cell markers. Study-level background: Sorted CD3+CD56-NKG2C+, CD3+CD56+NKG2C- and CD3+CD56+NKG2C+ T cells were the source of the TCR beta repertoires.

UMIs were included in TCR beta cDNA generated by 5'RACE template switching. No DNA is given; TCRdb re-called the 5' RACE reads and lists each CDR3 protein once. The sample totals approximately 550,000 distinct CDR3 sequences. The germline CDR1 and CDR2 sequences are MNHNS and SASEGT. The CDR3 contains 14 residues. Sequencing was performed on blood T cells: a sorted CD56 or NKG2C T cell subset, CD4+ or CD8+ T cells, or bulk PBMC T cells (not recorded which). The V gene is TRBV6-1, the J gene TRBJ1-4. The TCR comes from a man aged 18 to 30 in good health. CDR3 protein: CATGRIATNEKLFF.